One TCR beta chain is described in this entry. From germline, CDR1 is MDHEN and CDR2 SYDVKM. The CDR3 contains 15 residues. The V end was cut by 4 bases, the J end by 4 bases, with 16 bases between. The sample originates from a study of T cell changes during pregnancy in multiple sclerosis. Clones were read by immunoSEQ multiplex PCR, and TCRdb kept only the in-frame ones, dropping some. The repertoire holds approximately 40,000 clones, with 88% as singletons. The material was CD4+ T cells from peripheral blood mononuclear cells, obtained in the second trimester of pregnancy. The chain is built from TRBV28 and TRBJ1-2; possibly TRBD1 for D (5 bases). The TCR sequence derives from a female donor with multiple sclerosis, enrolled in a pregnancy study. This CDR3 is CASSYTGLISYGYTF. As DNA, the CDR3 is TGTGCCAGCAGTTATACGGGACTGATAAGCTATGGCTACACCTTC.